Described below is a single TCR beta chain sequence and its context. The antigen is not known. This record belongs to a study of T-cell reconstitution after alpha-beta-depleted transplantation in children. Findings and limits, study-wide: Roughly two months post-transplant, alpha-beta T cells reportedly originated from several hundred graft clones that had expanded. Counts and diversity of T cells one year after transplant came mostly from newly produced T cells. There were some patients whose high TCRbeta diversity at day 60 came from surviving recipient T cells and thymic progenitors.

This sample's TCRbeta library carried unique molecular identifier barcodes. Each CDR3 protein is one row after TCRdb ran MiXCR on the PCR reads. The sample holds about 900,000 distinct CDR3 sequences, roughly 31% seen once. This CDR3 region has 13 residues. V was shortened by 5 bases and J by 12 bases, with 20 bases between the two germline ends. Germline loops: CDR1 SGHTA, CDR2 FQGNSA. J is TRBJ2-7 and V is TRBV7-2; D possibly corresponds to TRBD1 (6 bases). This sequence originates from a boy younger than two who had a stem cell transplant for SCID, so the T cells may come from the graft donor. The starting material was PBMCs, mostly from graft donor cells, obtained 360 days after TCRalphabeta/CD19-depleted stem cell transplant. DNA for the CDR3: TGTGCCAGCAGCCAGACCCGGGACAACTCAGCGTACTTC. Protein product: CASSQTRDNSAYF.